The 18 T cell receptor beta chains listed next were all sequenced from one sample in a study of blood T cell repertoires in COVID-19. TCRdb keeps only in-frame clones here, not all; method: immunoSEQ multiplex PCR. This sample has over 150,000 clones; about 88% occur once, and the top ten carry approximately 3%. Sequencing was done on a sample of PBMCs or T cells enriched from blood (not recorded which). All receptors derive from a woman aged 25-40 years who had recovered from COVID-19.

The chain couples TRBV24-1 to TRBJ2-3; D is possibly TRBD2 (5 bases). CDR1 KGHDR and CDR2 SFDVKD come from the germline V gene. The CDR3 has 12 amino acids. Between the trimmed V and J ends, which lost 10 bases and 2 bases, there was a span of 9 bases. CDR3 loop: CATGLNTDTQYF. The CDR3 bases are TGTGCCACAGGACTCAACACAGATACGCAGTATTTT.

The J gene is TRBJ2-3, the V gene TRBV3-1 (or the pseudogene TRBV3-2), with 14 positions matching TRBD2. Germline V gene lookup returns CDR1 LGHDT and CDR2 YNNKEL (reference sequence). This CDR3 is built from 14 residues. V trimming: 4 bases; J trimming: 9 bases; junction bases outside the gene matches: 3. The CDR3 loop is CASSLGLAGVTQYF. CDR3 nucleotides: TGTGCCAGCAGCCTGGGACTAGCGGGAGTGACGCAGTATTTT.

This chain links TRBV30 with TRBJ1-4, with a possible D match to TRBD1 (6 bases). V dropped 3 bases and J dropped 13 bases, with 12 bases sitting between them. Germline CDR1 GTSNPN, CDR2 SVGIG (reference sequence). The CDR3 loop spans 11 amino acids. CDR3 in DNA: TGTGCCTGGAGGGGGGAGGGGGGACTGTTTTTT. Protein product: CAWRGEGGLFF. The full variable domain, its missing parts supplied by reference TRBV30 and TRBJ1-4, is SQTIHQWPATLVQPVGSPLSLECTVEGTSNPNLYWYRQAAGRGLQLLFYSVGIGQISSEVPQNLSASRPQDRQFILSSKKLLLSDSGFYLCAWRGEGGLFFGSGTQLSVL.

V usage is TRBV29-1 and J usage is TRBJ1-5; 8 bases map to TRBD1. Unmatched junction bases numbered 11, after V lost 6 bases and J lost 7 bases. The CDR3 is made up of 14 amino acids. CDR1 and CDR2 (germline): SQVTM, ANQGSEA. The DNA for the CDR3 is TGCAGCGTCTCCCAAGCCAGGGGGCCGCAGCCCCAGCATTTT. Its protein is CSVSQARGPQPQHF.

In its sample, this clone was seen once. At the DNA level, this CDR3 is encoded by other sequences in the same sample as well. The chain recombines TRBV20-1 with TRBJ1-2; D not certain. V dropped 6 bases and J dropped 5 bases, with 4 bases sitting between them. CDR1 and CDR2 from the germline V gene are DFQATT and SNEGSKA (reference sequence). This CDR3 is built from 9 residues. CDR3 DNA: TGCAGTGCGAGGTATGGCTACACCTTC. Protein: CSARYGYTF.

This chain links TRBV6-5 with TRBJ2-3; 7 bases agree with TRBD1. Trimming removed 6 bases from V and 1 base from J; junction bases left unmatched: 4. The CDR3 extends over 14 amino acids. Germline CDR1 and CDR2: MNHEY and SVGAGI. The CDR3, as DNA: TGTGCCAGCAGATTCGACAGGGGCACAGATACGCAGTATTTT. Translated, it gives CASRFDRGTDTQYF.

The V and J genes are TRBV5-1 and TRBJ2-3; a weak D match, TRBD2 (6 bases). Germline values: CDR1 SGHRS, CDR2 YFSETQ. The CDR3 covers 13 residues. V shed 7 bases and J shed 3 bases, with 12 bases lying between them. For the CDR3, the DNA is TGCGCCAGCCGGAGGGGTGCGACAGATACGCAGTATTTT. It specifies CASRRGATDTQYF.

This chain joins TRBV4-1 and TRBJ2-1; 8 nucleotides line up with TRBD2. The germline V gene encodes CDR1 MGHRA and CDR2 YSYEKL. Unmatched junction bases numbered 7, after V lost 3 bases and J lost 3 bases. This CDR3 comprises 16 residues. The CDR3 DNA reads TGCGCCAGCAGCCAGGGGGGGGCGGGAGGCTACAATGAGCAGTTCTTC. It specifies CASSQGGAGGYNEQFF.

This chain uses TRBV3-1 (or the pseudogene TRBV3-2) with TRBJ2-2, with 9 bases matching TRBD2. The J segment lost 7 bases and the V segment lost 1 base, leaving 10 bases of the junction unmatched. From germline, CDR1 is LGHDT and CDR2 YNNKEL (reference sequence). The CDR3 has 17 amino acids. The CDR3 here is CASSQGGTSLVVGELFF. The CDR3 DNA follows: TGTGCCAGCAGCCAAGGGGGGACTAGCCTAGTAGTCGGGGAGCTGTTTTTT.

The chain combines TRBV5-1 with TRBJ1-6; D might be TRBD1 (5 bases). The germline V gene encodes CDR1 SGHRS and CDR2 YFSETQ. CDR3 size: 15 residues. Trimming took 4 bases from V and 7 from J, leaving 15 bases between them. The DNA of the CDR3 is TGCGCCAGCAGCGCACAGGACGGAAGAAATTCACCCCTCCACTTT. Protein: CASSAQDGRNSPLHF.

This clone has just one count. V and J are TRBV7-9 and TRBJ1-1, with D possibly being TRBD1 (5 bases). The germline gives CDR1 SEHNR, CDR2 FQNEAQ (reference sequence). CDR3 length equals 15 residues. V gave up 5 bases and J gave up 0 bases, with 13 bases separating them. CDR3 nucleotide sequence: TGTGCCAGCAGCCCCCGGGGGGGACTGAACACTGAAGCTTTCTTT. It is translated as CASSPRGGLNTEAFF.

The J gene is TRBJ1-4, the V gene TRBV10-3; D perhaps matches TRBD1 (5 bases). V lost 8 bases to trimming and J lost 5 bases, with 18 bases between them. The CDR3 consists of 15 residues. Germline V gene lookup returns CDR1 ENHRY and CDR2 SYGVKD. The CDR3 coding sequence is TGTGCCATCTCCGACCCTGGAGGGGCAAATGAAAAACTGTTTTTT. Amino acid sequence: CAISDPGGANEKLFF.

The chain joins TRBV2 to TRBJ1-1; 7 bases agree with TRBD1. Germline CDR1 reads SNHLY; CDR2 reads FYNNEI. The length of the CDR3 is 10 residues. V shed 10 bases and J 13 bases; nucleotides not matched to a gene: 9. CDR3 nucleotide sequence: TGTGCCATTTCGACAGGGATGGGTTTCTTT. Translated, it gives CAISTGMGFF.

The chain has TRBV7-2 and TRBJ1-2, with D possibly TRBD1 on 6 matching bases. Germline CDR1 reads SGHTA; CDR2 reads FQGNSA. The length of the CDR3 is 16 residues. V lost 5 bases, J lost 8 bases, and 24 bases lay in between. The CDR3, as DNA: TGTGCCAGCAGCCCGGACAGAGCGCCCCCATCTAACGGCTACACCTTC. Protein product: CASSPDRAPPSNGYTF.

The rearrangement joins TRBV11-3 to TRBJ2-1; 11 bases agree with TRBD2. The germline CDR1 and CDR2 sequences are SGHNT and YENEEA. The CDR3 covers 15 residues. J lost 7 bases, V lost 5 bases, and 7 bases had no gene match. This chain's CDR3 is CASSPRLAGLNEQFF. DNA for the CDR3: TGTGCCAGCAGCCCAAGACTAGCGGGATTGAATGAGCAGTTCTTC.

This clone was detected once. The CDR3 DNA reads TGTGCTAGTGGTTTGGCGCAGGGGGCGGAGATCTATGGCTACACCTTC. As protein: CASGLAQGAEIYGYTF. The chain uses TRBV12-5 and TRBJ1-2, with TRBD1 identical over 8 bases. CDR1 LGHNT and CDR2 FRNRAP come from the germline V gene. The CDR3 loop spans 16 amino acids. V lost 1 base and J lost 4; bases outside the gene matches: 8.

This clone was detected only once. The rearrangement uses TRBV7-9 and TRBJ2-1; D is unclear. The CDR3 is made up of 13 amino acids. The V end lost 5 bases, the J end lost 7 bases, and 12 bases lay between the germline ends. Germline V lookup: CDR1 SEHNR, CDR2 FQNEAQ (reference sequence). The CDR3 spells CASSLGFRNEQFF. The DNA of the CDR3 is TGTGCCAGCAGCCTCGGTTTTCGGAATGAGCAGTTCTTC.

In nucleotides, the CDR3 is TGTGCCTGGGGGACAGGGACCTACGAGCAGTACTTC. Its protein is CAWGTGTYEQYF. This chain joins TRBV30 and TRBJ2-7; 9 nucleotides match TRBD1. This CDR3 has 12 amino acids. CDR1 and CDR2 (germline): GTSNPN, SVGIG (reference sequence). V was clipped by 5 bases and J by 2 bases; unmatched bases: 1.